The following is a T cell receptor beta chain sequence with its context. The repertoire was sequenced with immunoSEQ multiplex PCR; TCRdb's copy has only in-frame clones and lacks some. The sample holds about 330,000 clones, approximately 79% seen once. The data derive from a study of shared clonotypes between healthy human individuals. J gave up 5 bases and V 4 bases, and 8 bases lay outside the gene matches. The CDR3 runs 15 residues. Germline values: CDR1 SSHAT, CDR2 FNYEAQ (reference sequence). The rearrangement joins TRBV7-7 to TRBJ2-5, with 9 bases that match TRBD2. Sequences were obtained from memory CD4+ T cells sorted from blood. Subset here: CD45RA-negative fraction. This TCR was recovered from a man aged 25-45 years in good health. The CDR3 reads CASSSAGGGRETQYF. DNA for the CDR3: TGTGCCAGCAGCTCCGCGGGAGGGGGCAGGGAGACCCAGTACTTC.